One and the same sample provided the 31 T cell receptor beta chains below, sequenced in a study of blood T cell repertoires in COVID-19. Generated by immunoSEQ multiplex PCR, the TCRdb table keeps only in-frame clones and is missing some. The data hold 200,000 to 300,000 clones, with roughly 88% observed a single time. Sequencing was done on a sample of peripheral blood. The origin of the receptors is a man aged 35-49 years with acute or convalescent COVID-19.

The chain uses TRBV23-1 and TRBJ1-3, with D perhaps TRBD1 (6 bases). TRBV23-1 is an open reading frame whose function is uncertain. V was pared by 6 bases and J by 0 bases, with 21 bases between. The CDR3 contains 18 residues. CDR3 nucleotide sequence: TGCGCCAGCAGCCCGGGACACCAAGTGCCAAACTCTGGAAACACCATATATTTT. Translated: CASSPGHQVPNSGNTIYF.

CDR3: CATSRGGTGETQYF. CDR3 DNA sequence: TGTGCCACCAGCAGAGGGGGGACTGGGGAGACCCAGTACTTC. The genes are TRBV15 and TRBJ2-5, with TRBD2 as a possible D gene (6 bases). The germline gives CDR1 LNHNV, CDR2 YYDKDF (reference sequence). V lost 1 base to trimming and J lost 5 bases, with 11 bases between them. The CDR3 extends over 14 amino acids.

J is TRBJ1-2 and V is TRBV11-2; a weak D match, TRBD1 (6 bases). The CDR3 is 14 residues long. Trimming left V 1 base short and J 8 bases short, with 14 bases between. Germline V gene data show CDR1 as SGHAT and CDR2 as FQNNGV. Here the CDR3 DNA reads TGTGCCAGCAGCTTAGGGCCCGCAGGGGAAGGCTACACCTTC. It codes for CASSLGPAGEGYTF.

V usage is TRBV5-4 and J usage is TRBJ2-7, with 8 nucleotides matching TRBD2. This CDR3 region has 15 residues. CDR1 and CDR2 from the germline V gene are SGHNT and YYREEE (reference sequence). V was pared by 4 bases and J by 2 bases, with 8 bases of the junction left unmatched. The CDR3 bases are TGTGCCAGCAGCCCGCTAGCGGGTGGAGCCTACGAGCAGTACTTC. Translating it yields CASSPLAGGAYEQYF.

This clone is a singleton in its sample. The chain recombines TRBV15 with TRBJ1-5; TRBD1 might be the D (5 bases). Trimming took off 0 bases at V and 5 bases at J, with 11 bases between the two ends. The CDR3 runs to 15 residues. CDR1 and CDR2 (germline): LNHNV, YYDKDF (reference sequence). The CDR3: CATSRDVQGYQPQHF. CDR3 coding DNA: TGTGCCACCAGCAGAGATGTGCAGGGATATCAGCCCCAGCATTTT.

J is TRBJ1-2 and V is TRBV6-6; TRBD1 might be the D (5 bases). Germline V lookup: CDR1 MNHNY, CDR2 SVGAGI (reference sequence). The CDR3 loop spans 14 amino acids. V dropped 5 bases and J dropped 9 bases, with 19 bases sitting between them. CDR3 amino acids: CASSRLDSVKSYTF. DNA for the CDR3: TGTGCCAGCAGTCGACTCGACAGCGTGAAGAGCTACACCTTC.

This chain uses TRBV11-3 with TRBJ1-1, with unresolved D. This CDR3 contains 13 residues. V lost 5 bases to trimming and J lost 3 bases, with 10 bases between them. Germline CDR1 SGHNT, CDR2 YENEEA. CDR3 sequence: CASSQSRDTEAFF. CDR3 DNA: TGTGCCAGCAGCCAATCCCGGGACACTGAAGCTTTCTTT.

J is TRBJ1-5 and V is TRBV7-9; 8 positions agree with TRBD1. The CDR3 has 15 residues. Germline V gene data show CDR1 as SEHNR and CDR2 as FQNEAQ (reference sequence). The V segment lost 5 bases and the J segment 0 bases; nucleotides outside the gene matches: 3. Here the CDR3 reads CASSADRDSNQPQHF. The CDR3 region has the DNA TGTGCCAGCAGCGCGGACAGGGATAGCAATCAGCCCCAGCATTTT.

CDR3 in DNA: TGCGCCAGCAGCTTGGGAAATAGCGGCACAGATACGCAGTATTTT. Encoded protein: CASSLGNSGTDTQYF. The J gene is TRBJ2-3, the V gene TRBV5-1, with D possibly matching TRBD2 (5 bases). The CDR3 has 15 residues. In germline, CDR1 is SGHRS, CDR2 YFSETQ. Trimming removed 0 bases from V and 1 base from J, with 9 bases in between.

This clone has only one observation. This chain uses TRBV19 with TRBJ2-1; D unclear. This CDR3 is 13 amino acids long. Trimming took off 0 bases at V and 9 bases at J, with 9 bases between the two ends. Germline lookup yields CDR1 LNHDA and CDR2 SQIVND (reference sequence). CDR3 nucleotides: TGTGCCAGTAGTATAGATCCCCTCCGTGAGCAGTTCTTC. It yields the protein CASSIDPLREQFF.

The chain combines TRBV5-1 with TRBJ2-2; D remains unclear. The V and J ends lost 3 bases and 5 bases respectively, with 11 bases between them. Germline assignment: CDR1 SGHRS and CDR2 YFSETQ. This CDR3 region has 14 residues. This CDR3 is CASSSNELTGELFF. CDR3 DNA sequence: TGCGCCAGCAGCTCAAATGAGTTAACCGGGGAGCTGTTTTTT.

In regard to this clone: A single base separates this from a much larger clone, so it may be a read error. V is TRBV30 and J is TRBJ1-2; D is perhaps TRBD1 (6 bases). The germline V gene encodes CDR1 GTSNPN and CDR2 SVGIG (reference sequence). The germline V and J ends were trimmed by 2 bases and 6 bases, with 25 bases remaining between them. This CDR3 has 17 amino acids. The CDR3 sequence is CAWSLAGGVGGAHGYTF. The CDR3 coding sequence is TGTGCCTGGAGTCTAGCGGGAGGAGTTGGGGGGGCACATGGCTACACCTTC.

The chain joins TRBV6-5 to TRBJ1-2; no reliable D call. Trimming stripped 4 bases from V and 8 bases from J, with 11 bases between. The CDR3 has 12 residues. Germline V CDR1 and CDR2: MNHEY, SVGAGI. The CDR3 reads CASSSGVSGYTF. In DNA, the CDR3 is TGTGCCAGCAGTTCCGGGGTTAGCGGCTACACCTTC.

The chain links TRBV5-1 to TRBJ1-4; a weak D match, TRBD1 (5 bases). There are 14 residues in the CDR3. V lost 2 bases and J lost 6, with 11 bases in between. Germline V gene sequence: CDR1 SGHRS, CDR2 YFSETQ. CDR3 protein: CASSFRGGDEKLFF. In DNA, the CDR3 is TGCGCCAGCAGCTTCCGGGGAGGGGATGAAAAACTGTTTTTT.

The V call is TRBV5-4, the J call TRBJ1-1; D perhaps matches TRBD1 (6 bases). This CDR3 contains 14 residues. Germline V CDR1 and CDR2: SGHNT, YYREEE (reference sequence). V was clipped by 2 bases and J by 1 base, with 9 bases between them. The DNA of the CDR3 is TGTGCCAGCAGCTTCGGGGGGGCGAACACTGAAGCTTTCTTT. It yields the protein CASSFGGANTEAFF.

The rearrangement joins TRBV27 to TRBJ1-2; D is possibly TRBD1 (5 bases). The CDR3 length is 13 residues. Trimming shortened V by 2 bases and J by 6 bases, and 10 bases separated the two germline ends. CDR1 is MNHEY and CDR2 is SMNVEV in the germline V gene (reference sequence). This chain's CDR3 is CASSLSRANGYTF. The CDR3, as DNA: TGTGCCAGCAGTTTAAGCAGGGCGAATGGCTACACCTTC.

For the CDR3, the DNA is TGTGCCAGCAGTCGGCCGGGACAGGGTGAAAAACTGTTTTTT. Translation gives CASSRPGQGEKLFF. The chain couples TRBV6-5 to TRBJ1-4, with 9 bases fitting TRBD1. The CDR3 is made up of 14 amino acids. Germline loops: CDR1 MNHEY, CDR2 SVGAGI. The V segment lost 5 bases and the J segment 7 bases; nucleotides outside the gene matches: 5.

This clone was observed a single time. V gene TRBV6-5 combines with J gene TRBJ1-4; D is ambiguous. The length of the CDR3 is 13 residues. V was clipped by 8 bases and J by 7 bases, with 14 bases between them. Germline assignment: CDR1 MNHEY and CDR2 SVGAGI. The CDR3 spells CASRLGSFEKLFF. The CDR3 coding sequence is TGTGCCAGCCGGCTTGGGAGTTTTGAAAAACTGTTTTTT.

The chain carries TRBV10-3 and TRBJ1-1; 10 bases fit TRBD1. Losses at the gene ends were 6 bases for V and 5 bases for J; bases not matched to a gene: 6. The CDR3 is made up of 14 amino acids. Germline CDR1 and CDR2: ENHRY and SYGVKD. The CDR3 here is CAIRTGGEGTEAFF. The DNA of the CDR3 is TGTGCCATCAGGACAGGGGGCGAAGGGACTGAAGCTTTCTTT.

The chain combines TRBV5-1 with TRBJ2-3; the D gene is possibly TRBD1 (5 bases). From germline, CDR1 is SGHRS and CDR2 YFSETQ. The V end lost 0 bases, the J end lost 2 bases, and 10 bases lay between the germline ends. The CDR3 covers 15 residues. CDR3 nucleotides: TGCGCCAGCAGCTTGGATAGCAGGGACACAGATACGCAGTATTTT. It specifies CASSLDSRDTDTQYF.

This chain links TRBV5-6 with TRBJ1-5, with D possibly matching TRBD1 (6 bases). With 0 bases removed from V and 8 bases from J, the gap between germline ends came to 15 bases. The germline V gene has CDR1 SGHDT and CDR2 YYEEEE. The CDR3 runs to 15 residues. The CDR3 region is CASSLGGGGAEPQHF. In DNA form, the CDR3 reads TGTGCCAGCAGCTTGGGAGGTGGGGGCGCGGAGCCCCAGCATTTT.

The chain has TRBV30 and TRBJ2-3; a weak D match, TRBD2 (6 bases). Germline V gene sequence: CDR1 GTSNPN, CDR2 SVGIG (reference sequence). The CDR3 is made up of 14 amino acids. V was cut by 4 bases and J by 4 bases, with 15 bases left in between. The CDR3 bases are TGTGCCTGGATGCCCCGGGGGTGGGCAGATACGCAGTATTTT. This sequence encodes CAWMPRGWADTQYF.

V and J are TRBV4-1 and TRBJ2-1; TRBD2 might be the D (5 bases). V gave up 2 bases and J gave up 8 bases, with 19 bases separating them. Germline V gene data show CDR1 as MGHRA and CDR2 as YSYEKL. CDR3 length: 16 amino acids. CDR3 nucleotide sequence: TGCGCCAGCAGCCAAAGGACGTCGGGGTTTGGGGATGAGCAGTTCTTC. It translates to CASSQRTSGFGDEQFF.

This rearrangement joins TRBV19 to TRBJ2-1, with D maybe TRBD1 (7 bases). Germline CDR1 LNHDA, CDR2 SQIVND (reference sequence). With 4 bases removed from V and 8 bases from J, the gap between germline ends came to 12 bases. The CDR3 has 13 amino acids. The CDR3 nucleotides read TGTGCCAGTAGTAGCGACAGGGAGGATGAGCAGTTCTTC. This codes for CASSSDREDEQFF. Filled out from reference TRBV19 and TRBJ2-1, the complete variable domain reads DGGITQSPKYLFRKEGQNVTLSCEQNLNHDAMYWYRQDPGQGLRLIYYSQIVNDFQKGDIAEGYSVSREKKESFPLTVTSAQKNPTAFYLCASSSDREDEQFFGPGTRLTVL.

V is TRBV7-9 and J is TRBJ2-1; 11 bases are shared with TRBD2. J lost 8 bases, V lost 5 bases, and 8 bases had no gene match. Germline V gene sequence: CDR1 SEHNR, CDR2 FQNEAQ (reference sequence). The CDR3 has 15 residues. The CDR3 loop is CASSRSGRATHEQFF. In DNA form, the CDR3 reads TGTGCCAGCAGCCGTAGCGGGAGGGCCACCCATGAGCAGTTCTTC.

CDR3 coding DNA: TGCGCCAGCAGCCAAGAAGGGTTAGCGGGAGTGAGGAATGAGCAGTTCTTC. It translates to CASSQEGLAGVRNEQFF. V is TRBV4-1 and J is TRBJ2-1; 9 bases agree with TRBD2. This CDR3 contains 17 residues. With V trimmed by 0 bases and J by 7 bases, 10 bases remained unmatched. Germline V gives CDR1 MGHRA, CDR2 YSYEKL.

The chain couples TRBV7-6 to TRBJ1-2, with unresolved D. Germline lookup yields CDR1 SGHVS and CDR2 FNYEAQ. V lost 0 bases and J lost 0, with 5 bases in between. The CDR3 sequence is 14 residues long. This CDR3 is CASSLAGSNYGYTF. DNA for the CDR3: TGTGCCAGCAGCTTAGCCGGGTCTAACTATGGCTACACCTTC.

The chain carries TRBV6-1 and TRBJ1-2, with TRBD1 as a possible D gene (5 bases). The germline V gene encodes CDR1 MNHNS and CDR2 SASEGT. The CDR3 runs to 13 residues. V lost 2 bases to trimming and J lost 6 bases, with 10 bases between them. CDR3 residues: CASSEQGFDGYTF. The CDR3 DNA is TGTGCCAGCAGTGAACAGGGATTCGATGGCTACACCTTC.

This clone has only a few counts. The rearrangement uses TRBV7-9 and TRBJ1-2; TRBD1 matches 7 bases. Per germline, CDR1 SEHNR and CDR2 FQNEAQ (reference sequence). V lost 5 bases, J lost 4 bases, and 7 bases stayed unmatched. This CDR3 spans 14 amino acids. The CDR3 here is CASSPRQGLYGYTF. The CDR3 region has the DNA TGTGCCAGCAGCCCGCGACAGGGTCTCTATGGCTACACCTTC.

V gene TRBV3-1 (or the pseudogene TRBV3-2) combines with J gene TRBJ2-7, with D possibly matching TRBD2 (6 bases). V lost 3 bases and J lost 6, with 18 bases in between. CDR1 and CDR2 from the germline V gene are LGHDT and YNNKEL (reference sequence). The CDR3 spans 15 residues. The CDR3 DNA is TGTGCCAGCAGCCAGGCCGGGACTGGACCCCCCGAGCAGTACTTC. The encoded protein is CASSQAGTGPPEQYF.

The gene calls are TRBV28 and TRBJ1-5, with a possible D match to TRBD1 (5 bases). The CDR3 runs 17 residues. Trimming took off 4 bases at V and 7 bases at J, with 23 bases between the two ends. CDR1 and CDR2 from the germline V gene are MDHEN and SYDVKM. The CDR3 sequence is CASSSPGAGGRGQPQHF. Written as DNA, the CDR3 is TGTGCCAGCAGTTCCCCGGGTGCAGGCGGGAGGGGACAGCCCCAGCATTTT.